The present T cell receptor (beta chain) was sequenced within a study of cytomegalovirus exposure and HLA in healthy donors. 13 Jbeta primers and 60 Vbeta primers were used for the PCR. Only in-frame clones appear in the TCRdb table, and some are missing; sequencing was by immunoSEQ multiplex PCR. The data show 120,000 to 150,000 clones, roughly 80% seen once. CDR1 MNHEY and CDR2 SMNVEV come from the germline V gene (reference sequence). V was shortened by 2 bases and J by 2 bases, with 8 bases between the two germline ends. The CDR3 totals 14 residues. The rearrangement uses TRBV27 and TRBJ2-3; D not resolved. This sequence was found in a male donor in good health and CMV-seronegative. Input material: PBMCs. CDR3 sequence: CASSLRVPTDTQYF. In DNA form, the CDR3 reads TGTGCCAGCAGTTTACGAGTACCCACAGATACGCAGTATTTT.